This entry lists 18 T cell receptor beta chains sequenced from one sample in a study of Ad26.COV2.S vaccination and SARS-CoV-2 variants. Treatment described: roughly 20 received Ad26.COV2.S at low or high dose, single or two shots; about 5 received placebo; per-sample allocation not given. Sampling was performed 63 days after the first vaccine or placebo injection. The method was immunoSEQ multiplex PCR; TCRdb's version includes in-frame clones alone and lacks a portion of them. Of approximately 400,000 clones listed, 80% to 90% are singletons. The sample here was peripheral blood, taken in a trial of Ad26.COV2.S vaccine versus placebo. These receptors were obtained from a person aged 18-60 years who received the Ad26.COV2.S COVID-19 vaccine or a placebo.

The rearrangement uses TRBV6-5 and TRBJ1-2; tentatively, D is TRBD1 (6 bases). Germline V gene data show CDR1 as MNHEY and CDR2 as SVGAGI. CDR3 length equals 15 residues. Trimming took 4 bases from V and 4 from J, leaving 16 bases between them. Here the CDR3 DNA reads TGTGCCAGCAGTTCTAAACAGGGCGCTGGCTATGGCTACACCTTC. Its protein product is CASSSKQGAGYGYTF.

The rearrangement uses TRBV7-9 and TRBJ1-1; D may be TRBD1 (5 bases). The CDR3 sequence is 17 residues long. Germline CDR1 is SEHNR and CDR2 is FQNEAQ (reference sequence). The germline V and J ends were trimmed by 5 bases and 7 bases, with 26 bases remaining between them. DNA of the CDR3: TGTGCCAGCAGCCCCGTAGGGACCCCGAAAGGGAAGAATGAAGCTTTCTTT. Residues: CASSPVGTPKGKNEAFF.

The chain employs TRBV2 and TRBJ1-2; D uncertain. V was cut by 2 bases and J by 3 bases, with 10 bases left in between. The CDR3 spans 14 residues. Germline CDR1 reads SNHLY; CDR2 reads FYNNEI. CDR3 protein: CASSEPRSYYGYTF. Here the CDR3 DNA reads TGTGCCAGCAGTGAACCCCGATCCTACTATGGCTACACCTTC.

The chain combines TRBV5-1 with TRBJ2-5; 7 nucleotides match TRBD1. CDR1 and CDR2 from the germline V gene are SGHRS and YFSETQ. V lost 4 bases and J lost 4; bases outside the gene matches: 4. This CDR3 comprises 13 residues. In DNA, the CDR3 is TGCGCCAGCAGCGAACAGGGGTCAGAGACCCAGTACTTC. It yields the protein CASSEQGSETQYF.

The CDR3 is CASKRGKGYTF. In nucleotides, the CDR3 is TGTGCCAGTAAGCGGGGGAAGGGCTACACCTTC. The chain couples TRBV19 to TRBJ1-2; possible D gene TRBD1, 5 bases. Germline V lookup: CDR1 LNHDA, CDR2 SQIVND (reference sequence). V was cut by 7 bases and J by 8 bases, with 11 bases left in between. The CDR3 is 11 residues long.

V gene TRBV27 combines with J gene TRBJ2-5, with 8 bases that match TRBD2. CDR1 and CDR2 (germline): MNHEY, SMNVEV (reference sequence). V dropped 5 bases and J dropped 6; count of bases not matched to a gene: 11. The CDR3 extends over 15 amino acids. DNA for the CDR3: TGTGCCAGCAGTAACCTCTCTAGCGGGCCAAAGACCCAGTACTTC. Its protein is CASSNLSSGPKTQYF.

This clone was picked up one time. This rearrangement joins TRBV27 to TRBJ2-3; D remains unclear. Trimming stripped 3 bases from V and 8 bases from J, with 9 bases between. Germline V gene data show CDR1 as MNHEY and CDR2 as SMNVEV (reference sequence). There are 12 residues in the CDR3. CDR3 residues: CASSFGLGTQYF. In DNA form, the CDR3 reads TGTGCCAGCAGTTTCGGCTTGGGTACGCAGTATTTT.

The chain is built from TRBV10-3 and TRBJ2-3; TRBD2 matches at 7 bases. Germline loops: CDR1 ENHRY, CDR2 SYGVKD. This CDR3 has 16 amino acids. Unmatched junction bases numbered 8, after V lost 2 bases and J lost 3 bases. The DNA of the CDR3 is TGTGCCATCAGTGAGGGATGGGGCGGGGGTACAGATACGCAGTATTTT. Protein product: CAISEGWGGGTDTQYF.

A few counts support this clone. The chain uses TRBV11-2 and TRBJ1-1; no clear D. Trimming took off 4 bases at V and 4 bases at J, with 22 bases between the two ends. CDR3 size: 17 residues. Germline V lookup: CDR1 SGHAT, CDR2 FQNNGV. Here the CDR3 reads CASSSLAGQRRGTEAFF. The CDR3 nucleotides are TGTGCCAGCAGCTCTTTAGCCGGGCAGCGACGAGGCACTGAAGCTTTCTTT.

The chain uses TRBV20-1 and TRBJ1-1; D ambiguous. Germline CDR1 is DFQATT and CDR2 is SNEGSKA (reference sequence). V was trimmed by 3 bases and J by 5 bases, leaving 13 bases between them. The CDR3 extends over 13 amino acids. The CDR3 sequence is CSASQSLRTEAFF. The CDR3 nucleotides are TGCAGTGCTAGTCAGTCCCTTCGGACTGAAGCTTTCTTT.

Only one count was recorded for this clone. The chain couples TRBV3-1 (or the pseudogene TRBV3-2) to TRBJ2-7; D might be TRBD2 (5 bases). Trimming took off 4 bases at V and 3 bases at J, with 16 bases between the two ends. There are 15 residues in the CDR3. Germline V CDR1 and CDR2: LGHDT, YNNKEL (reference sequence). CDR3 sequence: CASSLYPSGSYEQYF. Here the CDR3 DNA reads TGTGCCAGCAGCCTATACCCTTCTGGGAGCTACGAGCAGTACTTC.

V is TRBV2 and J is TRBJ1-5, with 8 bases lining up with TRBD1. V dropped 4 bases and J dropped 6; count of bases not matched to a gene: 8. The germline V gene has CDR1 SNHLY and CDR2 FYNNEI. This CDR3 has 15 amino acids. CDR3 in DNA: TGTGCCAGCAGTGCCGGACAGGGATTCCGTCAGCCCCAGCATTTT. Its translation: CASSAGQGFRQPQHF.

J is TRBJ2-1 and V is TRBV5-1; perhaps TRBD2 as D (6 bases). The V and J ends lost 4 bases and 2 bases respectively, with 10 bases between them. CDR3 length equals 14 residues. The germline V gene has CDR1 SGHRS and CDR2 YFSETQ. The CDR3 sequence is CASSEGLTYNEQFF. CDR3 bases: TGCGCCAGCAGCGAGGGACTCACCTACAATGAGCAGTTCTTC.

The chain carries TRBV4-2 and TRBJ2-5; no definite D call. V shed 3 bases and J shed 0 bases, with 11 bases lying between them. This CDR3 has 15 residues. The V gene's germline CDR1 is LGHNA and CDR2 YNFKEQ. The DNA of the CDR3 is TGTGCCAGCAGCCATAGCCCAAGTAACCAAGAGACCCAGTACTTC. Protein product: CASSHSPSNQETQYF.

V gene TRBV20-1 combines with J gene TRBJ2-1; no firm D call. This CDR3 contains 11 residues. From germline, CDR1 is DFQATT and CDR2 SNEGSKA (reference sequence). The V gene lost 5 bases and the J gene lost 9 bases, with 11 bases spanning the gap. Written as DNA, the CDR3 is TGCAGTGCTCCCCGCTTGGGTGAGCAGTTCTTC. Protein: CSAPRLGEQFF.

This clone appeared a single time. The chain links TRBV5-6 to TRBJ1-2, with D possibly being TRBD1 (6 bases). The ends were cut back, 4 bases at V and 3 bases at J, with 16 bases in the middle. The CDR3 contains 15 residues. Germline-derived CDR1 and CDR2 are SGHDT and YYEEEE. CDR3 DNA sequence: TGTGCCAGCAGCCCGGAGGGACATCTCGACTATGGCTACACCTTC. Its translation is CASSPEGHLDYGYTF.

The genes are TRBV18 and TRBJ2-2; D uncertain. V was pared by 0 bases and J by 5 bases, with 7 bases between. CDR3 length: 14 amino acids. The germline V gene encodes CDR1 KGHSH and CDR2 LQKENI. The CDR3 spells CASSPPIRTGELFF. The CDR3 nucleotides are TGTGCCAGCTCACCACCGATTAGAACCGGGGAGCTGTTTTTT.

J is TRBJ2-1 and V is TRBV3-1 (or the pseudogene TRBV3-2); unclear D gene. The germline CDR1 and CDR2 sequences are LGHDT and YNNKEL (reference sequence). This CDR3 spans 14 amino acids. The germline V and J ends were trimmed by 6 bases and 5 bases, with 14 bases remaining between them. The CDR3 DNA follows: TGTGCCAGCAGGGCGTCGGCGCTCCACAATGAGCAGTTCTTC. Protein sequence: CASRASALHNEQFF.